This T cell receptor beta chain was profiled in a study of regulatory T cells in long-lasting Graves disease. Study observations and caveats: Results may be inaccurate due to the small sample size. Persistent patients shared more public clonotypes (approximately 2,800) than new patients (about 1,000).

Both iRepertoire HTBI primers and Arm-PCR of CDR3 regions were used to build the TCR beta libraries. TCRdb ran MiXCR on the multiplex PCR reads and lists one entry per CDR3 protein. The sample consists of about 470,000 distinct CDR3 sequences, under 25% of them appearing once. Time point of the sample: persistent/refractory GD, antithyroid drugs over 5 years with positive TRAb. Construction of the TCR library relied on RNA isolated from PBMCs. The patients included were those that came from an endocrinology department in Xi'an, China. This clonotype occurred a few times. Antigen: not known. The CDR3 contains 12 residues. V lost 7 bases, J lost 6 bases, and 15 bases lay in between. Germline CDR1 SQVTM, CDR2 ANQGSEA.

The sequences come from peripheral blood mononuclear cells (PBMCs), collected when the disease was refractory, from a patient treated with antithyroid drugs. This chain uses TRBV29-1 with TRBJ1-1; D is possibly TRBD1 (6 bases). The source of this sequence is a female donor with Graves disease. CDR3 residues: CSARTETPEAFF. In nucleotides, the CDR3 is TGCAGCGCAAGGACAGAAACACCTGAAGCTTTCTTT.